The 30 T cell receptor beta chains in this list originate from one sample, sequenced in a study of read filtering for tumor transcriptome and immune sequencing. This library used roughly 400 ng RNA and molecular barcoded adaptors spanning alpha/delta and beta/gamma chains. TCRdb processed the reads anew with MiXCR; each CDR3 protein has one entry. The sample has 20,000 to 25,000 distinct CDR3 sequences, around 15% seen once. Sequenced input: a population of CD138-negative cells sorted from bone marrow. The receptors originated from a donor aged 40 or older with multiple myeloma.

This clonotype was recorded at least ten times. The rearrangement uses TRBV2 and TRBJ2-2; 11 nucleotides match TRBD2. Germline V CDR1 and CDR2: SNHLY, FYNNEI. The CDR3 totals 17 residues. The V gene end was trimmed by 1 base and the J gene end by 4 bases; junction bases not matched to a gene: 5. CDR3 bases: TGTGCCAGCAGTGAAGTGGCTAGCGGGAGGCTCACCGGGGAGCTGTTTTTT. Translation gives CASSEVASGRLTGELFF.

There are a few counts of this clonotype. The chain uses TRBV6-6 and TRBJ2-1; tentatively, D is TRBD2 (5 bases). The V and J ends lost 6 bases and 7 bases respectively, with 10 bases between them. The germline gives CDR1 MNHNY, CDR2 SVGAGI (reference sequence). CDR3 size: 12 residues. The CDR3 region has the DNA TGTGCCAGCAGCATACTAGGGAATGAGCAGTTCTTC. Encoded protein: CASSILGNEQFF.

This clonotype was recorded many times. The rearrangement links TRBV18 to TRBJ2-1, with TRBD1 as a possible D gene (5 bases). Trimming took off 4 bases at V and 8 bases at J, with 9 bases between the two ends. The CDR3 sequence is 12 residues long. Germline CDR1 KGHSH, CDR2 LQKENI. CDR3 loop: CASSRGPDEQFF. CDR3 nucleotides: TGTGCCAGCTCACGGGGCCCGGATGAGCAGTTCTTC.

This clonotype was observed at least ten times. This chain connects TRBV7-9 to TRBJ2-7; no reliable D call. The CDR3 is 15 residues long. Trimming took off 0 bases at V and 5 bases at J, with 14 bases between the two ends. Germline V gene data show CDR1 as SEHNR and CDR2 as FQNEAQ (reference sequence). In nucleotides, the CDR3 is TGTGCCAGCAGCTTAGCCTATGGGCCCAAAGACGAGCAGTACTTC. It codes for CASSLAYGPKDEQYF.

The chain links TRBV11-2 to TRBJ2-6; D unresolved. Trimming took off 6 bases at V and 0 bases at J, with 9 bases between the two ends. The germline V gene encodes CDR1 SGHAT and CDR2 FQNNGV. The CDR3 sequence is 15 residues long. The CDR3 DNA is TGTGCCAGCAGTTCGTCTAGCTCTGGGGCCAACGTCCTGACTTTC. This encodes CASSSSSSGANVLTF.

This clonotype was found a few times. The genes are TRBV28 and TRBJ1-5; 9 positions match TRBD1. V lost 5 bases and J lost 7; bases outside the gene matches: 12. The CDR3 runs 16 residues. Germline assignment: CDR1 MDHEN and CDR2 SYDVKM. The CDR3: CASSGTGTGFNQPQHF. The CDR3 DNA reads TGTGCCAGCAGTGGGACCGGGACAGGGTTTAACCAGCCCCAGCATTTT.

The chain employs TRBV20-1 and TRBJ2-7; D is possibly TRBD1 (6 bases). The CDR3 runs 13 residues. Trimming cost V 5 bases and J 0 bases, with 11 bases left between them. Germline V gene lookup returns CDR1 DFQATT and CDR2 SNEGSKA (reference sequence). The CDR3 protein is CSAGRDNSYEQYF. CDR3 nucleotides: TGCAGTGCTGGCCGGGACAACTCCTACGAGCAGTACTTC.

This clonotype was recorded many times. The genes are TRBV5-1 and TRBJ2-7; D is undetermined. CDR1 and CDR2 from the germline V gene are SGHRS and YFSETQ. The CDR3 loop spans 14 amino acids. V lost 0 bases and J lost 0, with 7 bases in between. CDR3 protein: CASSLGTDSYEQYF. The CDR3 DNA is TGCGCCAGCAGCTTGGGGACGGACTCCTACGAGCAGTACTTC.

About this clonotype: This could be a read error, since a much larger clone is one nucleotide away. The rearrangement joins TRBV28 to TRBJ2-7; D is possibly TRBD1 (5 bases). V was trimmed by 7 bases and J by 5 bases, leaving 18 bases between them. Germline assignment: CDR1 MDHEN and CDR2 SYDVKM. The CDR3 runs 14 residues. The CDR3, as DNA: TGTGCCAGCAATCGGGCAGGGTTATCCCACGAGCAGTACTTC. It codes for CASNRAGLSHEQYF.

This clonotype was seen repeatedly, ten times or more. The chain uses TRBV18 and TRBJ2-7; no reliable D call. Between the trimmed V and J ends, which lost 0 bases and 5 bases, there was a span of 11 bases. Germline-derived CDR1 and CDR2 are KGHSH and LQKENI. This CDR3 is built from 14 residues. CDR3 sequence reads: CASSPPRRVHEQYF. Here the CDR3 DNA reads TGTGCCAGCTCACCACCAAGGCGAGTCCACGAGCAGTACTTC.

This clonotype was observed at least ten times. This chain joins TRBV5-1 and TRBJ2-5, with 8 bases matching TRBD2. The germline V gene has CDR1 SGHRS and CDR2 YFSETQ. J gave up 5 bases and V 0 bases, and 6 bases lay outside the gene matches. The CDR3 consists of 15 residues. The CDR3 nucleotides are TGCGCCAGCAGCTTGGCGGGAGGGCCTGGTGAGACCCAGTACTTC. This sequence encodes CASSLAGGPGETQYF.

The rearrangement joins TRBV6-5 to TRBJ2-4, with 8 bases matching TRBD1. This CDR3 spans 17 amino acids. CDR1 is MNHEY and CDR2 is SVGAGI in the germline V gene. J gave up 0 bases and V 5 bases, and 9 bases lay outside the gene matches. CDR3 in amino acids: CASSRTGQGLAKNIQYF. DNA for the CDR3: TGTGCCAGCAGTCGTACAGGACAGGGCTTAGCCAAAAACATTCAGTACTTC.

This clonotype came up many times. The V call is TRBV2, the J call TRBJ1-2, with D unclear. The CDR3 runs 13 residues. CDR1 is SNHLY and CDR2 is FYNNEI in the germline V gene. Trimming cost V 1 base and J 2 bases, with 5 bases left between them. The CDR3 nucleotides are TGTGCCAGCAGTGAAGACAGAAACTATGGCTACACCTTC. Protein: CASSEDRNYGYTF.

About this clonotype itself: Given a much more abundant clone one base away, this may be a read error. The chain has TRBV29-1 and TRBJ2-7; no clear D gene. The germline gives CDR1 SQVTM, CDR2 ANQGSEA. The CDR3 contains 11 residues. V shed 5 bases and J shed 3 bases, with 8 bases lying between them. This CDR3 reads CSVFADYEQYF. As DNA, the CDR3 is TGCAGCGTTTTCGCAGACTACGAGCAGTACTTC.

This clonotype was observed many times. The rearrangement links TRBV7-2 to TRBJ2-7; no reliable D call. Trimming took 0 bases from V and 3 from J, leaving 15 bases between them. The CDR3 is made up of 16 amino acids. Germline-derived CDR1 and CDR2 are SGHTA and FQGNSA. The CDR3 DNA reads TGTGCCAGCAGCTTAGCGCTCCCAGAGGTCGGCTACGAGCAGTACTTC. It codes for CASSLALPEVGYEQYF.

The sample holds a few counts of this clonotype. The chain has TRBV29-1 and TRBJ2-1; TRBD2 might be the D (6 bases). The V end was cut by 4 bases, the J end by 9 bases, with 13 bases between. Germline CDR1 reads SQVTM; CDR2 reads ANQGSEA. CDR3 length: 12 amino acids. For the CDR3, the DNA is TGCAGCGTTGGTCCTATGGGGGGTGAGCAGTTCTTC. Its translation: CSVGPMGGEQFF.

This clonotype was seen repeatedly, ten times or more. This sequence joins TRBV28 and TRBJ2-1, with 11 positions matching TRBD2. There are 16 residues in the CDR3. Germline-derived CDR1 and CDR2 are MDHEN and SYDVKM. V lost 1 base and J lost 5; bases outside the gene matches: 4. CDR3 bases: TGTGCCAGCAGTTTATTAGTACTAGCGGGAGACAATGAGCAGTTCTTC. It translates to CASSLLVLAGDNEQFF.

Many counts were recorded for this clonotype. The chain carries TRBV7-9 and TRBJ1-1; a possible D gene is TRBD1 (6 bases). Germline CDR1 and CDR2: SEHNR and FQNEAQ (reference sequence). There are 16 residues in the CDR3. V lost 5 bases and J 5 bases, leaving 21 bases between the germline ends. In DNA, the CDR3 is TGTGCCAGCAGCCCGGGGGGGCCAGGAGGTAGGACTGAAGCTTTCTTT. This sequence encodes CASSPGGPGGRTEAFF.

In the case of this clonotype: A much more abundant neighbour one base away suggests this may be a read error. CDR3 in DNA: TGTGCCAGTAGTCCCCGGGTCATAGGATACGAGCAGTACTTC. Its translation is CASSPRVIGYEQYF. The rearrangement joins TRBV19 to TRBJ2-7, with unresolved D. The CDR3 loop spans 14 amino acids. The germline V gene has CDR1 LNHDA and CDR2 SQIVND (reference sequence). Trimming removed 5 bases at V and 4 bases at J, with 15 bases between.

In its sample, this clonotype was seen many times. The genes are TRBV10-2 and TRBJ2-1, with 10 nucleotides matching TRBD2. Germline assignment: CDR1 WSHSY and CDR2 SAAADI. Losses at the gene ends were 6 bases for V and 8 bases for J; bases not matched to a gene: 7. The CDR3 has 14 amino acids. The CDR3 sequence is CASSLAGGWDEQFF. Written as DNA, the CDR3 is TGCGCCAGCAGCTTAGCGGGAGGTTGGGATGAGCAGTTCTTC.

This clonotype was seen at least ten times. V gene TRBV6-5 combines with J gene TRBJ2-7; TRBD1 matches at 7 bases. The CDR3 runs 13 residues. Germline V gene lookup returns CDR1 MNHEY and CDR2 SVGAGI. V gave up 5 bases and J gave up 9 bases; unmatched junction bases: 10. The DNA for the CDR3 is TGTGCCAGCAGTCCGGGACAGCTTTCATGGCAGTACTTC. Protein: CASSPGQLSWQYF.

This clonotype was observed many times. The rearrangement joins TRBV10-3 to TRBJ2-2; D is perhaps TRBD1 (6 bases). Germline V lookup: CDR1 ENHRY, CDR2 SYGVKD. The CDR3 consists of 15 residues. Trimming removed 7 bases at V and 7 bases at J, with 19 bases between. Written as DNA, the CDR3 is TGTGCCATCAACAGGGACAAATTAGACGACGGGGAGCTGTTTTTT. The encoded protein is CAINRDKLDDGELFF.

The table lists this clonotype with a few counts. A much larger clone lies one base from this, so it may be a read error. V gene TRBV11-2 combines with J gene TRBJ2-1; D perhaps matches TRBD1 (5 bases). V lost 5 bases, J lost 12 bases, and 14 bases lay in between. Germline assignment: CDR1 SGHAT and CDR2 FQNNGV. The CDR3 has 12 residues. CDR3 amino acids: CASSRQWVGQFF. CDR3 bases: TGTGCCAGCAGCAGACAGTGGGTTGGGCAGTTCTTC.

Remarks on this clonotype: One base away lies a much larger clone, so this may be a sequencing read error. V and J are TRBV29-1 and TRBJ2-1, with D uncertain. The V gene's germline CDR1 is SQVTM and CDR2 ANQGSEA. The CDR3 is 11 residues long. The CDR3 DNA follows: TGCAGCGTTGTAGCTTACAATGGGCAGTTCTTC. Translating gives CSVVAYNGQFF.

V gene TRBV11-2 combines with J gene TRBJ1-3; maybe TRBD1 (6 bases). This CDR3 has 15 residues. V was cut by 7 bases and J by 0 bases, with 13 bases left in between. Germline V gene lookup returns CDR1 SGHAT and CDR2 FQNNGV. The CDR3 nucleotides read TGTGCCAGCACCCCCCAGGGGCTCTCTGGAAACACCATATATTTT. Its translation: CASTPQGLSGNTIYF.

This clonotype was counted at least ten times. This CDR3 is CASSEARRQQYGYTF. The CDR3 bases are TGTGCCAGCAGTGAAGCGCGCCGACAGCAGTACGGCTACACCTTC. This chain joins TRBV2 and TRBJ1-2; weak D call: TRBD1 (5 bases). V lost 0 bases and J 8 bases, leaving 16 bases between the germline ends. Germline CDR1 is SNHLY and CDR2 is FYNNEI. The CDR3 covers 15 residues.

This clonotype was picked up many times. The chain recombines TRBV20-1 with TRBJ2-7; D remains ambiguous. The CDR3 totals 11 residues. Looked up from germline, CDR1 is DFQATT and CDR2 is SNEGSKA (reference sequence). Deletions cut 0 bases from V and 9 bases from J, with 9 bases between. CDR3 coding DNA: TGCAGTGCTAGAGATCGTTTCCTGCAGTACTTC. Translating gives CSARDRFLQYF.

V gene TRBV18 combines with J gene TRBJ2-7; D may be TRBD2 (6 bases). The CDR3 totals 15 residues. CDR1 and CDR2 from the germline V gene are KGHSH and LQKENI. Trimming removed 1 base from V and 4 bases from J, with 14 bases in between. The chain's CDR3 is CASSPRSSGAYEQYF. The CDR3 region has the DNA TGTGCCAGCTCACCACGGAGTAGCGGAGCTTACGAGCAGTACTTC.

A note on this clonotype: A much larger clone differs from this one at a single base, so this may be a read error. The chain uses TRBV28 and TRBJ2-2, with TRBD2 identical over 7 bases. The CDR3 contains 14 residues. CDR1 and CDR2 (germline): MDHEN, SYDVKM. CDR3 DNA: TGTGTCAGTCTAAGCGGGACGAGCACCGGGGAGCTGTTTTTT. It translates to CVSLSGTSTGELFF.

This clonotype has at least ten counts. This rearrangement joins TRBV2 to TRBJ2-3, with D possibly matching TRBD1 (5 bases). V was trimmed by 7 bases and J by 6 bases, leaving 20 bases between them. The CDR3 is made up of 15 amino acids. Germline CDR1 is SNHLY and CDR2 is FYNNEI. The CDR3 spells CASNAPQGAVDTQYF. The CDR3 DNA is TGTGCCAGCAATGCCCCCCAAGGGGCTGTGGATACGCAGTATTTT.